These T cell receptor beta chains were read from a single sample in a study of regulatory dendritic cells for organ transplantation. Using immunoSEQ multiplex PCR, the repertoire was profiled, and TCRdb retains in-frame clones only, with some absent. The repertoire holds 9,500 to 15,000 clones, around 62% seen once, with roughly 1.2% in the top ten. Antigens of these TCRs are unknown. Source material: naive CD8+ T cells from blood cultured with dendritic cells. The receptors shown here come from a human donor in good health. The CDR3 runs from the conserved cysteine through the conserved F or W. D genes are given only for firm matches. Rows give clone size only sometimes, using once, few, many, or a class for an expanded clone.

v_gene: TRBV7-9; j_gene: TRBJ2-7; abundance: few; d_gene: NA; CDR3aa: CASSHIDNSYEQYF; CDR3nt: TGTGCCAGCAGCCATATCGACAACTCCTACGAGCAGTACTTC
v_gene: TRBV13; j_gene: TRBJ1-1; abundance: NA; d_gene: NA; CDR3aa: CASSSYQRFMNTEAFF; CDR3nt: TGTGCCAGCAGCTCTTATCAGCGCTTCATGAACACTGAAGCTTTCTTT
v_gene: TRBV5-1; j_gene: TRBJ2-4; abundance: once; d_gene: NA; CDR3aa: CASSLVRIKNIQYF; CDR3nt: TGCGCCAGCAGCTTGGTGCGGATAAAAAACATTCAGTACTTC
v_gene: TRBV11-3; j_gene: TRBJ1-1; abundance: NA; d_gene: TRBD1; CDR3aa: CASSFPRTGHTEAFF; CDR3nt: TGTGCCAGCAGCTTCCCCCGGACAGGGCACACTGAAGCTTTCTTT
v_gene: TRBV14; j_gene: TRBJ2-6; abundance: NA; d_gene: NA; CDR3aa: CASSQEAGSLSGANVLTF; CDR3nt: TGTGCCAGCAGCCAAGAAGCAGGGTCCCTCTCTGGGGCCAACGTCCTGACTTTC
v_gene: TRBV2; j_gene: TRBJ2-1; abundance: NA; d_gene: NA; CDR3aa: CAILDPLHYNEQFF; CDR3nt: TGTGCCATCCTCGATCCCTTACACTACAATGAGCAGTTCTTC
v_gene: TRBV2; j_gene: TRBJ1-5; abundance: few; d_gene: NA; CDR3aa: CASSELGAINQPQHF; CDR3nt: TGTGCCAGCAGTGAGCTAGGGGCCATCAATCAGCCCCAGCATTTT
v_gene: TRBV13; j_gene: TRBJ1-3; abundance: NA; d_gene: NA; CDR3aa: CASSLYQEVTIYF; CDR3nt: TGTGCCAGCAGCTTATACCAGGAGGTCACCATATATTTT
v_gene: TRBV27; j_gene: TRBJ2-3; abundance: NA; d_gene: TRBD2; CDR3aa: CASSPINGPGGPDPDTQYF; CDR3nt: TGTGCCAGCAGTCCTATAAACGGTCCGGGGGGGCCGGATCCAGATACGCAGTATTTT
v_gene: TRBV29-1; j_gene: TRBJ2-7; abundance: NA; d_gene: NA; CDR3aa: CSVKPDYSPYEQYF; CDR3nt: TGCAGCGTTAAACCGGATTACAGCCCCTACGAGCAGTACTTC
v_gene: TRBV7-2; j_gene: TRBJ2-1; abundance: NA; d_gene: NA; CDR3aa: CASSSPPDNEQFF; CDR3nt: TGTGCCAGCAGCTCCCCACCGGACAATGAGCAGTTCTTC
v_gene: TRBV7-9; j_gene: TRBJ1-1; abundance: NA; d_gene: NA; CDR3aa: CASSPSGKAEAFF; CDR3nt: TGTGCCAGCAGCCCGTCCGGGAAAGCCGAAGCTTTCTTT
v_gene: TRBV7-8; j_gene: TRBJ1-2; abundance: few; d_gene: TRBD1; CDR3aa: CASSPSGTGVPSYGYTF; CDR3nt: TGTGCCAGCAGCCCATCCGGGACAGGGGTTCCCAGCTATGGCTACACCTTC
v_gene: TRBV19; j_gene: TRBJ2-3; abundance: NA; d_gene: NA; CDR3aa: CASSIPQTGTDTQYF; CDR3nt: TGTGCCAGTAGTATCCCTCAGACAGGCACAGATACGCAGTATTTT
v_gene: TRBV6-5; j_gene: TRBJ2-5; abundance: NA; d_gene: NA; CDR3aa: CASTYWGDNQETQYF; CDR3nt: TGTGCCAGCACATACTGGGGGGATAATCAAGAGACCCAGTACTTC
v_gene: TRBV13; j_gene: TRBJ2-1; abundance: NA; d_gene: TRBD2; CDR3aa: CASSFAGGPNEQFF; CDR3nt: TGTGCCAGCAGCTTCGCGGGGGGCCCCAATGAGCAGTTCTTC
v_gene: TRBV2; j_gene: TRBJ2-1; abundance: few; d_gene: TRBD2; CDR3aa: CASSRRGGKSYNEQFF; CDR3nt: TGTGCCAGCAGCCGGCGGGGGGGTAAGTCCTACAATGAGCAGTTCTTC
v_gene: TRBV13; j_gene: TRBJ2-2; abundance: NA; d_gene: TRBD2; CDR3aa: CASSLGGLAGISGELFF; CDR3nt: TGTGCCAGCAGCTTAGGCGGACTAGCGGGGATCTCCGGGGAGCTGTTTTTT
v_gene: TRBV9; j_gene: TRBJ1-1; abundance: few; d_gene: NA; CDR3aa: CASSVGMNTEAFF; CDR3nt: TGTGCCAGCAGCGTAGGTATGAACACTGAAGCTTTCTTT
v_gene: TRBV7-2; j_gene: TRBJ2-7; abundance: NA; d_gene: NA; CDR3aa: CASSFGGVLVEQYF; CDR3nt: TGTGCCAGCAGCTTCGGCGGCGTACTGGTCGAGCAGTACTTC
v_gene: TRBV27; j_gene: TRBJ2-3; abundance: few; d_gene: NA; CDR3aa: CASSPTFSGADTQYF; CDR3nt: TGTGCCAGCAGCCCGACGTTCTCCGGGGCAGATACGCAGTATTTT
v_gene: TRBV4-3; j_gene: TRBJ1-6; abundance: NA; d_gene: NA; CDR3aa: CASSQALSYNSPLHF; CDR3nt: TGCGCCAGCAGCCAAGCGTTATCCTATAATTCACCCCTCCACTTT
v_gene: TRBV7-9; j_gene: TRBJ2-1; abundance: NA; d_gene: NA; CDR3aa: CASSTDLWGVGGNEQFF; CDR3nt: TGTGCCAGCAGCACTGACCTCTGGGGGGTTGGAGGCAATGAGCAGTTCTTC
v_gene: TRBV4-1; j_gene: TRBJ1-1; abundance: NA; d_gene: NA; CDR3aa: CASSLRGNTEAFF; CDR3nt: TGCGCCAGCAGCCTCCGCGGTAACACTGAAGCTTTCTTT
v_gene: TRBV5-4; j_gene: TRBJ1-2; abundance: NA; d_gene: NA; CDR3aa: CASSLGGNYGYTF; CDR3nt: TGTGCCAGCAGCTTAGGGGGAAACTATGGCTACACCTTC
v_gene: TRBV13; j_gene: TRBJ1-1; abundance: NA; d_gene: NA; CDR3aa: CASSLSMTGNTEAFF; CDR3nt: TGTGCCAGCAGCTTATCCATGACGGGGAACACTGAAGCTTTCTTT